The T cell receptor (beta chain) under discussion was sequenced for a study of cytomegalovirus exposure and HLA in healthy donors. At the level of the study: The 120 or so validation repertoires used the same platform as the roughly 670 first-cohort repertoires, a later analysis reported.

Study results and limitations: Overall, roughly 170 TCR beta chains were annotated as cytomegalovirus-associated. Cytomegalovirus status, reportedly, was diagnosed with high specificity and sensitivity by the classifier. Rare sequences made up most TCRs, while some public TCRs were found in many donors.

On this clone itself: Its specificity is not known.

The V end lost 7 bases, the J end lost 2 bases, and 12 bases lay between the germline ends. Germline CDR1 is MNHEY and CDR2 is SMNVEV (reference sequence). CDR3 size: 15 residues. The assay was immunoSEQ multiplex PCR, and TCRdb's table has in-frame clones only and misses some. The table includes some 67,000 clones, about 94% detected once. Source material: PBMCs. This TCR derives from a woman aged 18 to 35 in good health and CMV-seronegative. The V gene is TRBV27, the J gene TRBJ2-6; D gene uncertain. The CDR3 spells CASTSLEAGANVLTF. CDR3 nucleotide sequence: TGTGCCAGCACCTCTCTCGAGGCTGGGGCCAACGTCCTGACTTTC.